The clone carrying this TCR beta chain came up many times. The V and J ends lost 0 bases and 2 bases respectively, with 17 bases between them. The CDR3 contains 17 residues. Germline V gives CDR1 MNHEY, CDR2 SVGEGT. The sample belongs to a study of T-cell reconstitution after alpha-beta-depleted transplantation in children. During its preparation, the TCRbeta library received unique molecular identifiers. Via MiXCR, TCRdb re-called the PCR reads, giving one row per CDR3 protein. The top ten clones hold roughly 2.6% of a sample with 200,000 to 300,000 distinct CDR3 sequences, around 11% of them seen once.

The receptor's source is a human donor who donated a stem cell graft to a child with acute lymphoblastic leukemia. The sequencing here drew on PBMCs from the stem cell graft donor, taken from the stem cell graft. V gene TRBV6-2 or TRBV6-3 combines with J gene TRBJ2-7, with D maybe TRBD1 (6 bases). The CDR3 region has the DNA TGTGCCAGCAGTTACTCTCTCCGAACACGGGACACCTACGAGCAGTACTTC. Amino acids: CASSYSLRTRDTYEQYF.